Given below is one T cell receptor beta chain in context. Its antigen is not known. The sample is drawn from a study of CD8+CD57+ T cells in acquired aplastic anemia. Study in general: Sorted CD4+ plus CD8+ cells gave DNA averaging 3.2 ug. Whole-study results and caveats: Overlap between patients and controls comprised some 31 CD8+ CDR3 sequences.

Those patients picked for sequencing had displayed CD8+CD57+ cell expansion on flow cytometry. The blood sampling took place in patients who had so far received no therapy. Trimming removed 10 bases from V and 8 bases from J; junction bases left unmatched: 10. The CDR3 is 14 residues long. The germline V gene encodes CDR1 ENHRY and CDR2 SYGVKD. Profiling of TCR beta VDJ combinations and CDR3 sequences used genomic DNA as template. TCRdb re-derived calls from the reads in MiXCR, one entry per CDR3 protein. The sample records under 200,000 distinct CDR3 sequences, over 40% being singletons. The sequencing input was sorted CD4+, CD8+, or CD8+CD57+ T cells (not recorded which) from PBMCs. This TCR was sampled from a human donor with aplastic anemia. The V call is TRBV10-3, the J call TRBJ1-6, with 8 bases lining up with TRBD1. The CDR3 region is CASTLTGVDSPLHF. The CDR3 DNA reads TGTGCCAGCACCTTGACAGGGGTTGATTCACCCCTCCACTTT.